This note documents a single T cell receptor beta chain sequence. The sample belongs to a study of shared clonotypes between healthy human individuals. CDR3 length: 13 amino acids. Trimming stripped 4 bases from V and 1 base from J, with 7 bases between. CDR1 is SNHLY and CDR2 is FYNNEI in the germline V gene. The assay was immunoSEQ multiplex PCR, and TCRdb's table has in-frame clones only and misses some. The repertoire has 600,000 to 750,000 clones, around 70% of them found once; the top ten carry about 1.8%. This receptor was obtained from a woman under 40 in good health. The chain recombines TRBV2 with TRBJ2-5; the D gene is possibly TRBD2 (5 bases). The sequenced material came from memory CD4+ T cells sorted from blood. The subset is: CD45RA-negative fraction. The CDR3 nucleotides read TGTGCCAGCAGTGGGAGGCTCCAAGAGACCCAGTACTTC. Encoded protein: CASSGRLQETQYF. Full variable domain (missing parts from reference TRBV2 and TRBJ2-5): EPEVTQTPSHQVTQMGQEVILRCVPISNHLYFYWYRQILGQKVEFLVSFYNNEISEKSEIFDDQFSVERPDGSNFTLKIRSTKLEDSAMYFCASSGRLQETQYFGPGTRLLVL.